This record concerns one T cell receptor (beta chain) sequence. Other DNA sequences of this sample code for an identical CDR3. Data came from immunoSEQ multiplex PCR; TCRdb stores just in-frame clones and leaves some out. This sample has some 23,000 clones; more than 80% occur once, and the top ten carry roughly 37%. The data stem from a study of control samples from healthy donors and cancer patients. This TCR was recovered from a man aged 55 to 70 with head and neck cancer. The specimen was PBMCs.

The DNA for the CDR3 is TGCAGTGCCCACCGGACAGGTGGCTACACCTTC. It encodes CSAHRTGGYTF. J is TRBJ1-2 and V is TRBV20-1; TRBD1 aligns across 7 bases. Germline CDR1 is DFQATT and CDR2 is SNEGSKA (reference sequence). This CDR3 comprises 11 residues. J was trimmed by 7 bases and V by 6 bases; bases with no gene match: 5.